The clone carrying this T cell receptor (beta chain) was recorded many times. Its antigen is as yet unknown. V trimming: 3 bases; J trimming: 5 bases; junction bases outside the gene matches: 7. This CDR3 has 15 amino acids. Per the germline V gene, CDR1 is SEHNR and CDR2 is FQNEAQ (reference sequence). The repertoire was sequenced with immunoSEQ multiplex PCR; TCRdb's copy has only in-frame clones and lacks some. The sample lists 650,000 to 750,000 clones, around 72% occurring once. This entry is derived from a study of shared clonotypes between healthy human individuals. For the study at large: Contributing individuals were a couple of females and three males aged 18 to 49. Used for every donor were three CD4 naive, three CD4 memory, two CD8 naive and one CD8 memory plate. Study-wide results and limits: Genetic and exposure-history diversity was limited by the small donor number.

J is TRBJ2-1 and V is TRBV7-9, with 7 bases identical to TRBD2. Sequenced material: memory CD4+ T cells sorted from blood. Subset in this sample: CD45RA-negative fraction. This clonotype was sampled from a young woman in good health. The CDR3 DNA follows: TGTGCCAGCAGCTTTACCGGGACTATGAACAATGAGCAGTTCTTC. It is translated as CASSFTGTMNNEQFF.